The source of this T cell receptor (beta chain) is a study of Ad26.COV2.S vaccination and SARS-CoV-2 variants. Method: immunoSEQ multiplex PCR; TCRdb's copy keeps in-frame clones and lacks some. Among about 680,000 clones listed, roughly nine tenths were seen once. The CDR3 has 14 residues. Trimming left V 3 bases short and J 6 bases short, with 11 bases between. Germline V lookup: CDR1 LNHDA, CDR2 SQIVND (reference sequence). This clone occurred once. Treatment meaning: 15 to 20 received Ad26.COV2.S at low or high dose, single or two shots; 5 received placebo; per-sample allocation not given. Vaccine and placebo recipients were sampled on day 63 after the first injection.

The clonotype was recovered from a person between 18 and 59 years old who received the Ad26.COV2.S COVID-19 vaccine or a placebo. The chain couples TRBV19 to TRBJ1-4; D is possibly TRBD1 (5 bases). Here the sequenced sample was peripheral blood, taken in a trial of Ad26.COV2.S vaccine versus placebo. The DNA of the CDR3 is TGTGCCAGTAGTATGGACGGAGGGGATGAAAAACTGTTTTTT. Its translation is CASSMDGGDEKLFF.